This paragraph reports one TCR beta chain. Its target is unknown. The data were taken from a study of radiotherapy plus CTLA-4 blockade in lung cancer. Study information: Disease control was seen in approximately 31% of patients, objective responses in more than 15%.

Germline CDR1 reads MNHEY; CDR2 reads SMNVEV (reference sequence). Between the trimmed V and J ends, which lost 2 bases and 5 bases, there was a span of 14 bases. The CDR3 contains 15 residues. Study conclusions and caveats: Some TCR clones had been derived from tumors. These clones expanded in peripheral blood after radiotherapy plus ipilimumab. Increased serum interferon-beta after radiation also reportedly predicted response strongly.

Focal radiation plus CTLA-4 blockade with ipilimumab was given to patients with chemo-refractory metastatic non-small-cell lung cancer. Profiling relied on immunoSEQ multiplex PCR, and the TCRdb table lists in-frame clones only, not all of them. The sample holds about 110,000 clones; about 85% are singletons and the top ten take less than 2.5%. V and J are TRBV27 and TRBJ2-3; D ambiguous. The TCR sequence derives from a human donor with non-small cell lung cancer that progressed on radiotherapy plus ipilimumab. Some clones in this sample may be carry-over from other donors' samples. The sample consisted of peripheral blood, taken from a patient treated with radiotherapy plus ipilimumab. CDR3 region: CASSLGSRLQDTQYF. In DNA form, the CDR3 reads TGTGCCAGCAGTTTAGGGTCAAGGTTGCAAGATACGCAGTATTTT.